This T cell receptor beta chain appears in the sequencing data of a study of response to subunit inactivated influenza vaccine. The J segment lost 11 bases and the V segment lost 4 bases, leaving 15 bases of the junction unmatched. The CDR3 extends over 16 amino acids. The germline V gene encodes CDR1 KGHDR and CDR2 SFDVKD. TCRdb passed the RT-PCR reads through MiXCR, listing each CDR3 protein once. Of hundreds of thousands of distinct CDR3 sequences detected, about 14% appear once; the ten largest clones hold 6% to 8%. The chain combines TRBV24-1 with TRBJ1-5; 8 positions agree with TRBD1. The sample was PBMCs from blood, taken approximately 15 days before vaccination. The sequence was obtained from a man aged 50-60 years who received an inactivated influenza vaccine. The CDR3 region is CATSDKAGTGESAQHF. CDR3 in DNA: TGTGCCACCAGTGACAAAGCCGGGACAGGAGAATCAGCCCAGCATTTT.